Each of the 20 T cell receptor beta chains below was sequenced from the same sample in a study of blood T cell repertoires in COVID-19. Repertoires were generated with immunoSEQ multiplex PCR, while TCRdb's copy carries only in-frame clones and drops some. The table has 270,000 or so clones, approximately 89% seen once; the top ten hold 2.5% to 3%. Sample: PBMCs or T cells enriched from blood (not recorded which). These receptor sequences come from a man between 40 and 49 years old who had been exposed to COVID-19.

This sequence joins TRBV9 and TRBJ2-7; TRBD2 matches at 10 bases. Germline CDR1 reads SGDLS; CDR2 reads YYNGEE. The CDR3 length is 16 residues. V was pared by 0 bases and J by 0 bases, with 3 bases of the junction left unmatched. CDR3 region: CASSVAPSGSSYEQYF. In DNA, the CDR3 is TGTGCCAGCAGCGTAGCTCCTAGCGGGAGCTCCTACGAGCAGTACTTC.

The genes are TRBV5-1 and TRBJ2-3; TRBD2 might be the D (5 bases). This CDR3 has 15 residues. CDR1 SGHRS and CDR2 YFSETQ come from the germline V gene. With 1 base removed from V and 5 bases from J, the gap between germline ends came to 14 bases. In DNA, the CDR3 is TGCGCCAGCAGCTTGAAACGTGAAGAGGGAGATACGCAGTATTTT. This codes for CASSLKREEGDTQYF.

The chain joins TRBV7-6 to TRBJ2-7, with TRBD2 matching 7 bases. Looked up from germline, CDR1 is SGHVS and CDR2 is FNYEAQ. The CDR3 has 15 amino acids. J lost 3 bases, V lost 1 base, and 6 bases had no gene match. CDR3 nucleotide sequence: TGTGCCAGCAGCTTAGTGGGAGGGATTAACTACGAGCAGTACTTC. Its protein product is CASSLVGGINYEQYF.

This clone has only one observation. V usage is TRBV24-1 and J usage is TRBJ2-6; TRBD1 aligns across 10 bases. The length of the CDR3 is 18 residues. Trimming cost V 4 bases and J 0 bases; bases outside gene matches: 5. Germline values: CDR1 KGHDR, CDR2 SFDVKD. DNA for the CDR3: TGTGCCACCAGTGACCGACAGGGGGCAGTCTCTGGGGCCAACGTCCTGACTTTC. Translation: CATSDRQGAVSGANVLTF.

This clone was observed once. This chain links TRBV6-1 with TRBJ1-5, with 10 bases fitting TRBD1. This CDR3 has 15 residues. The junction had 7 bases not matched to a gene; V was cut back by 4 bases and J by 7 bases. Germline V gene lookup returns CDR1 MNHNS and CDR2 SASEGT. CDR3 sequence: CASSGRDRGIQPQHF. In nucleotides, the CDR3 is TGTGCCAGCAGTGGTCGGGACAGGGGTATACAGCCCCAGCATTTT.

The gene calls are TRBV5-6 and TRBJ2-7; TRBD1 is a possible D gene (5 bases). V lost 0 bases and J lost 2, with 6 bases in between. The germline gives CDR1 SGHDT, CDR2 YYEEEE. The CDR3 is 13 amino acids. CDR3 protein: CASSLEGTYEQYF. The CDR3, as DNA: TGTGCCAGCAGCTTGGAGGGGACCTACGAGCAGTACTTC.

The chain couples TRBV2 to TRBJ1-5; TRBD1 matches 7 bases. The length of the CDR3 is 13 residues. J lost 7 bases, V lost 6 bases, and 6 bases had no gene match. CDR1 is SNHLY, CDR2 FYNNEI, per germline. This CDR3 is CASRETGYQPQHF. The CDR3 DNA reads TGTGCCAGCAGGGAGACAGGGTACCAGCCCCAGCATTTT.

This chain connects TRBV11-1 to TRBJ1-4, with 7 bases lining up with TRBD1. The junction had 6 bases not matched to a gene; V was cut back by 4 bases and J by 7 bases. The CDR3 sequence is 14 residues long. Per the germline V gene, CDR1 is SGHAT and CDR2 is FQDESV (reference sequence). The chain's CDR3 is CASSSDRVGEKLFF. For the CDR3, the DNA is TGTGCCAGCAGCTCCGACAGGGTTGGTGAAAAACTGTTTTTT.

The V gene is TRBV25-1, the J gene TRBJ2-7; 7 bases fit TRBD2. Germline lookup yields CDR1 MGHDK and CDR2 SYGVNS. The CDR3 is made up of 13 amino acids. V dropped 5 bases and J dropped 4; count of bases not matched to a gene: 5. Here the CDR3 reads CASSSGTEYEQYF. CDR3 nucleotide sequence: TGTGCCAGCAGTAGCGGGACTGAATACGAGCAGTACTTC.

The chain recombines TRBV28 with TRBJ2-7; possible D gene TRBD2, 6 bases. Germline V CDR1 and CDR2: MDHEN, SYDVKM. The V and J ends lost 5 bases and 3 bases respectively, with 23 bases between them. The CDR3 is 17 residues long. CDR3 in amino acids: CASSQRKSGGAFYEQYF. In DNA form, the CDR3 reads TGTGCCAGCAGTCAAAGAAAGTCGGGCGGGGCTTTCTACGAGCAGTACTTC.

This clone has a handful of counts. This chain uses TRBV7-9 with TRBJ2-6, with 10 bases that match TRBD1. Germline assignment: CDR1 SEHNR and CDR2 FQNEAQ (reference sequence). V was clipped by 5 bases and J by 0 bases; unmatched bases: 7. This CDR3 has 18 amino acids. The CDR3 is CASSGGQGPSSGANVLTF. The CDR3 region has the DNA TGTGCCAGCAGCGGGGGACAGGGGCCCTCCTCTGGGGCCAACGTCCTGACTTTC.

The chain combines TRBV6-4 with TRBJ2-6, with TRBD2 as a possible D gene (6 bases). V was trimmed by 6 bases and J by 1 base, leaving 10 bases between them. The germline CDR1 and CDR2 sequences are MRHNA and SNTAGT. There are 15 residues in the CDR3. CDR3 sequence (DNA): TGTGCCAGCAGCCCGGAGGGGTCTGGGGCCAACGTCCTGACTTTC. Translating it yields CASSPEGSGANVLTF.

The V gene is TRBV24-1, the J gene TRBJ2-1; the D gene is possibly TRBD2 (6 bases). In germline, CDR1 is KGHDR, CDR2 SFDVKD. The CDR3 has 14 residues. The V end was cut by 6 bases, the J end by 3 bases, with 11 bases between. This CDR3 reads CATSPRENYNEQFF. CDR3 sequence (DNA): TGTGCCACCAGTCCCCGGGAGAACTACAATGAGCAGTTCTTC.

This clone has a single count. The chain couples TRBV13 to TRBJ1-6; D might be TRBD1 (5 bases). Looked up from germline, CDR1 is PRHDT and CDR2 is FYEKMQ (reference sequence). The CDR3 is 14 residues long. Trimming left V 5 bases short and J 7 bases short, with 12 bases between. The CDR3 spells CASSPREGNSPLHF. CDR3 bases: TGTGCCAGCAGCCCCCGGGAGGGGAATTCACCCCTCCACTTT.

The chain recombines TRBV28 with TRBJ1-5; tentatively, D is TRBD1 (5 bases). The germline CDR1 and CDR2 sequences are MDHEN and SYDVKM. The CDR3 extends over 14 amino acids. The germline V and J ends were trimmed by 3 bases and 5 bases, with 11 bases remaining between them. The CDR3 region is CASSFTQGYQPQHF. The DNA of the CDR3 is TGTGCCAGCAGTTTTACCCAGGGCTATCAGCCCCAGCATTTT. The full variable domain, rest sourced from reference TRBV28 and TRBJ1-5, is DVKVTQSSRYLVKRTGEKVFLECVQDMDHENMFWYRQDPGLGLRLIYFSYDVKMKEKGDIPEGYSVSREKKERFSLILESASTNQTSMYLCASSFTQGYQPQHFGDGTRLSIL.

The chain links TRBV4-3 to TRBJ2-2; tentatively, D is TRBD2 (5 bases). V lost 0 bases and J 5 bases, leaving 19 bases between the germline ends. Germline assignment: CDR1 LGHNA and CDR2 YSLEER. The CDR3 runs to 18 residues. The CDR3 region has the DNA TGCGCCAGCAGCCAAGATTACCGGCCTAGCCGTGTGACCGGGGAGCTGTTTTTT. This encodes CASSQDYRPSRVTGELFF.

V gene TRBV5-1 combines with J gene TRBJ1-2; TRBD1 might be the D (6 bases). Germline V gives CDR1 SGHRS, CDR2 YFSETQ. V was pared by 7 bases and J by 1 base, with 14 bases between. This CDR3 is 14 amino acids long. The CDR3 region has the DNA TGCGCCAGCGGGGATACAGGGAGTAACTATGGCTACACCTTC. Translation: CASGDTGSNYGYTF.

J is TRBJ2-7 and V is TRBV3-1 (or the pseudogene TRBV3-2); 7 bases align to TRBD1. This CDR3 is built from 12 residues. V lost 4 bases and J lost 7; bases outside the gene matches: 4. Germline V lookup: CDR1 LGHDT, CDR2 YNNKEL (reference sequence). The CDR3 region is CASSRSQGEQYF. The CDR3 DNA follows: TGTGCCAGCAGCCGCTCACAGGGGGAGCAGTACTTC.

This rearrangement joins TRBV5-5 to TRBJ1-5; D is uncertain. The V end was cut by 2 bases, the J end by 5 bases, with 8 bases between. This CDR3 is 13 amino acids long. Looked up from germline, CDR1 is SGHKS and CDR2 is YYEKEE (reference sequence). CDR3 region: CASSFARHQPQHF. The CDR3 region has the DNA TGTGCCAGCAGCTTCGCGAGGCATCAGCCCCAGCATTTT.

The chain links TRBV6-4 to TRBJ2-1; TRBD2 matches at 7 bases. V gave up 3 bases and J gave up 1 base; unmatched junction bases: 3. From germline, CDR1 is MRHNA and CDR2 SNTAGT. The CDR3 has 15 amino acids. The CDR3 DNA follows: TGTGCCAGCAGTGAAGGCGGGAGATCCTACAATGAGCAGTTCTTC. This sequence encodes CASSEGGRSYNEQFF.